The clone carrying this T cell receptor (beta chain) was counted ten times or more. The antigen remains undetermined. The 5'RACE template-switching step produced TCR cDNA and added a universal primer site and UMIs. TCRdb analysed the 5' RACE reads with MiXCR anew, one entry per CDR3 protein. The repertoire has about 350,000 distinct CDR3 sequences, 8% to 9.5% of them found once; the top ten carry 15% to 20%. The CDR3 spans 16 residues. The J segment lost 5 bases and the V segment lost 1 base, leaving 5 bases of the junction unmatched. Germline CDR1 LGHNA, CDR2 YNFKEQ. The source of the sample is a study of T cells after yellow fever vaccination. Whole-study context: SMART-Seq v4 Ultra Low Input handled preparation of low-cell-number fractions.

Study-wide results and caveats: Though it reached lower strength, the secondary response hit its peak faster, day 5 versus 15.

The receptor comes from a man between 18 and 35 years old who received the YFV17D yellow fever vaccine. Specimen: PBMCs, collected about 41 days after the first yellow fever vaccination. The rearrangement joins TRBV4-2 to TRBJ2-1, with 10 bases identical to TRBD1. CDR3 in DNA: TGTGCCAGCAGCCAAGGGGACAGGGGCCGTGACAATGAGCAGTTCTTC. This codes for CASSQGDRGRDNEQFF.